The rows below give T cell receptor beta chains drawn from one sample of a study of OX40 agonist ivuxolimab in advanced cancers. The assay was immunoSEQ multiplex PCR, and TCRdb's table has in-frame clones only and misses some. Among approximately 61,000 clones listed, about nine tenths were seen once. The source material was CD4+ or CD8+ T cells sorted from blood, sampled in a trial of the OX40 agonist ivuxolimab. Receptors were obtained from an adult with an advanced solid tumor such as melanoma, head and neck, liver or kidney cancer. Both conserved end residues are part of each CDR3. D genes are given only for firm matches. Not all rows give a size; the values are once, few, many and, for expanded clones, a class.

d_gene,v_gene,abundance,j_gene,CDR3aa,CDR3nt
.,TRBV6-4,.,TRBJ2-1,CASSESNRLNEQFF,TGTGCCAGCAGTGAGTCTAACAGGTTGAATGAGCAGTTCTTC
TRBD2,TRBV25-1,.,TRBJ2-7,CASRGTSGGYEQYF,TGTGCCAGCAGGGGGACTAGCGGGGGGTACGAGCAGTACTTC
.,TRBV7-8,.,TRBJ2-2,CASSGRDTGELFF,TGTGCCAGCAGCGGGAGAGACACCGGGGAGCTGTTTTTT
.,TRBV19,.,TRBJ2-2,CASSIPGVGELFF,TGTGCCAGTAGTATACCAGGGGTCGGGGAGCTGTTTTTT
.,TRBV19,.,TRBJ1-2,CASSIYGDFYGYTF,TGTGCCAGTAGTATTTACGGGGATTTCTATGGCTACACCTTC
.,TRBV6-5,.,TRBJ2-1,CASSLTGNEQFF,TGTGCCAGCAGCCTGACAGGCAATGAGCAGTTCTTC
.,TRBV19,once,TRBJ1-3,CASSTPGAGNTIYF,TGTGCCAGTAGTACCCCCGGGGCTGGAAACACCATATATTTT
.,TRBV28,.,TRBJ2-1,CASRSGNEQFF,TGTGCCAGCAGGTCAGGGAATGAGCAGTTCTTC
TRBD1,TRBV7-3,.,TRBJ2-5,CASSLTGGGETQYF,TGTGCCAGCAGCTTGACAGGGGGCGGAGAGACCCAGTACTTC
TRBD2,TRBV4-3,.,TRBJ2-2,CASSHGTSGGGELFF,TGCGCCAGCAGCCATGGGACTAGCGGAGGCGGGGAGCTGTTTTTT
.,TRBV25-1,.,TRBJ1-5,CASSGTGDSNQPQHF,TGTGCCAGCAGTGGTACAGGTGATAGCAATCAGCCCCAGCATTTT
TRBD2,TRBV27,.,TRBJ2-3,CASSQGTRRFTDTQYF,TGTGCCAGCTCGCAAGGGACTAGGAGGTTCACAGATACGCAGTATTTT
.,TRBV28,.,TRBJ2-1,CASSFWTREQFF,TGTGCCAGCAGTTTTTGGACGCGCGAGCAGTTCTTC
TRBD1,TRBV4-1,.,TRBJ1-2,CASSQETGLYGYTF,TGCGCCAGCAGCCAAGAGACAGGGCTTTATGGCTACACCTTC
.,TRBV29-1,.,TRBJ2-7,CSVASGFYEQYF,TGCAGCGTTGCATCGGGATTCTACGAGCAGTACTTC
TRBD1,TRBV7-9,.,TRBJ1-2,CASSLGGGPVTNYGYTF,TGTGCCAGCAGCTTAGGAGGGGGCCCTGTGACTAACTATGGCTACACCTTC
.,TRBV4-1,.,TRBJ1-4,CASSQVSTAQGKLFF,TGCGCCAGCAGCCAGGTATCGACAGCCCAAGGGAAACTGTTTTTT
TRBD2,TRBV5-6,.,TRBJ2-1,CASSSGTSGSYEQFF,TGTGCCAGCAGCTCCGGGACTAGCGGGAGCTATGAGCAGTTCTTC
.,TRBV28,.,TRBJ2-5,CASSLNPGGETQYF,TGTGCCAGCAGTTTAAATCCCGGCGGAGAGACCCAGTACTTC
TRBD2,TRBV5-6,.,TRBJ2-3,CASSNLGDGLAGADTQYF,TGTGCCAGCAGCAATTTGGGGGACGGACTAGCGGGAGCGGATACGCAGTATTTT
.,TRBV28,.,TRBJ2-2,CASSFPESNTGELFF,TGTGCCAGCAGTTTTCCGGAGTCGAACACCGGGGAGCTGTTTTTT
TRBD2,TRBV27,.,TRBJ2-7,CASSPLGTSGRNEQYF,TGTGCCAGCAGTCCACTCGGGACTAGCGGGAGAAACGAGCAGTACTTC
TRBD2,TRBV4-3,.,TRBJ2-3,CAGRSAAKWTSGSVDTQYF,TGCGCCGGCAGGAGTGCAGCCAAATGGACTAGCGGGAGTGTGGATACGCAGTATTTT
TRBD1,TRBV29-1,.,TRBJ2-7,CSVLQGIEQYF,TGCAGCGTCTTACAGGGGATCGAGCAGTACTTC
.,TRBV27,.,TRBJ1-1,CASRHKFRGALNTEAFF,TGTGCCAGCAGACATAAATTTAGGGGCGCTTTGAACACTGAAGCTTTCTTT
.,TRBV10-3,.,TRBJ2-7,CAISDGGSVSYEQYF,TGTGCCATCAGTGACGGAGGATCGGTGTCCTACGAGCAGTACTTC
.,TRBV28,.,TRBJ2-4,CASSFEGNAHIQYF,TGTGCCAGCAGTTTTGAGGGGAACGCTCACATTCAGTACTTC
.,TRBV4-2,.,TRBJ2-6,CASSQDSSGANVLTF,TGTGCCAGCAGCCAAGATAGCTCTGGGGCCAACGTCCTGACTTTC
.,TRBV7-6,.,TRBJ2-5,CASSLVGGGVETQYF,TGTGCCAGCAGCTTAGTGGGAGGGGGCGTGGAGACCCAGTACTTC
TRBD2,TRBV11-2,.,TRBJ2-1,CASSPLAGADNEQFF,TGTGCCAGCAGCCCGCTAGCGGGAGCTGACAATGAGCAGTTCTTC
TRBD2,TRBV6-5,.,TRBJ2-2,CASSYGTTNTGELFF,TGTGCCAGCAGTTACGGGACTACGAACACCGGGGAGCTGTTTTTT
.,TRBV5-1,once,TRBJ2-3,CASTGLTDPDTQYF,TGCGCCAGCACTGGGTTGACAGATCCAGATACGCAGTATTTT
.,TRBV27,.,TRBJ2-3,CASSSGVVNPPTDTQYF,TGTGCCAGCAGCAGTGGGGTAGTCAACCCGCCCACAGATACGCAGTATTTT
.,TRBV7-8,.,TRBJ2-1,CTSSFGYSNNEQFF,TGTACCAGCAGCTTCGGGTACAGTAACAATGAGCAGTTCTTC
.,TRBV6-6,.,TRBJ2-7,CASSLLAPAHEQYF,TGTGCCAGCAGCCTCCTGGCGCCGGCCCACGAGCAGTACTTC
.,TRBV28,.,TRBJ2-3,CASSIGEQTDTQYF,TGTGCCAGCAGTATCGGAGAGCAGACAGATACGCAGTATTTT
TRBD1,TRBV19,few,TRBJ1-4,CASSTDRGEKLFF,TGTGCCAGTAGTACCGACAGGGGTGAAAAACTGTTTTTT
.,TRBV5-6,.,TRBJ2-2,CASSLVSHGNTGELFF,TGTGCCAGCAGCTTGGTATCCCACGGGAACACCGGGGAGCTGTTTTTT
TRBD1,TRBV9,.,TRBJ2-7,CASSEGQGPVEQYF,TGTGCCAGCAGCGAGGGACAGGGGCCTGTCGAGCAGTACTTC
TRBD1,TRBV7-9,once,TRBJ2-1,CASSLAPQGARYNEQFF,TGTGCCAGCAGCTTAGCCCCACAGGGGGCTAGGTACAATGAGCAGTTCTTC
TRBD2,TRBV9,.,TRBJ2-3,CASSLGLAGSTDTQYF,TGTGCCAGCAGCCTCGGACTAGCGGGATCGACAGATACGCAGTATTTT
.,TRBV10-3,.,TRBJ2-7,CAISPDSSYEQYF,TGTGCCATCAGCCCCGACAGCTCCTACGAGCAGTACTTC
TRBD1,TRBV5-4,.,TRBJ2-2,CASSRGTGNTGELFF,TGTGCCAGCAGCCGCGGGACAGGGAACACCGGGGAGCTGTTTTTT
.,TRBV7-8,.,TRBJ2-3,CASSLEGDTQYF,TGTGCCAGCAGCTTAGAAGGGGATACGCAGTATTTT
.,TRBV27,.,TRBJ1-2,CASSLTAQGHGYTF,TGTGCCAGCAGTTTAACGGCGCAAGGGCATGGCTACACCTTC
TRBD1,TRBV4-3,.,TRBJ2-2,CASSQGTGGLTGELFF,TGCGCCAGCAGCCAAGGGACAGGGGGCTTAACCGGGGAGCTGTTTTTT
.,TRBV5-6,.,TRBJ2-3,CASSLSGDTQYF,TGTGCCAGCAGCTTGTCGGGGGATACGCAGTATTTT
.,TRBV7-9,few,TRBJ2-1,CASIGTLSYNEQFF,TGTGCCAGCATCGGGACGTTATCCTACAATGAGCAGTTCTTC
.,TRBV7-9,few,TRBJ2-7,CASSPVERNYEQYF,TGTGCCAGCAGCCCCGTTGAGCGGAACTACGAGCAGTACTTC
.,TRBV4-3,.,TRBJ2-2,CASSQDGANTGELFF,TGCGCCAGCAGCCAAGATGGTGCGAACACCGGGGAGCTGTTTTTT